Listed below are T cell receptor beta chains from one sample, sequenced in a study of graft-versus-host responses after intestinal transplantation. Which antigens these TCRs recognize remains unknown. TCRdb's copy holds only in-frame clones and misses some; the assay was immunoSEQ multiplex PCR. The data hold over 90,000 clones, with 93% observed a single time. Sequences were derived from unstimulated CD8+ T cells sorted from spleen or lymph node cells, sampled before intestinal transplant. These receptors were obtained from a human donor who received an intestinal transplant. Both conserved end residues are part of each CDR3. A D gene is named only where the DNA matches it firmly. Clone size, where shown, is once, few, many, or a class for clones that have expanded.

d_call clone_size j_call v_call cdr3_nt cdr3_aa
NA NA TRBJ1-1 TRBV27 TGTGCCAGCGGGGGACCGACGAACACTGAAGCTTTCTTT CASGGPTNTEAFF
NA NA TRBJ1-1 TRBV11-2 TGTGCCAGCAGCCTGGGGGTAGGCGCTGAAGCTTTCTTT CASSLGVGAEAFF
NA NA TRBJ2-7 TRBV6-5 TGTGCCAGGCCCTACGAGCAGTACTTC CARPYEQYF
NA NA TRBJ2-1 TRBV19 TGTGCCAGTAGTTGGGCGTCAGGAAATGAGCAGTTCTTC CASSWASGNEQFF
NA NA TRBJ2-7 TRBV11-2 TGTGCCAGCAGCTTCCCGGGCGAGCAGTACTTC CASSFPGEQYF
TRBD2 NA TRBJ2-1 TRBV4-1 TGCGCCAGCAGCCAAATTCTAGCGGGGGGGCTACTTTACAATGAGCAGTTCTTC CASSQILAGGLLYNEQFF
NA NA TRBJ1-5 TRBV7-6 TGTGCCAGCAGCTTAGCGGAAGATCAGCCCCAGCATTTT CASSLAEDQPQHF
NA NA TRBJ1-5 TRBV19 TGTGCCAGTAGTTCCAGGACAGTGGGGAATCAGCCCCAGCATTTT CASSSRTVGNQPQHF
TRBD1 NA TRBJ2-1 TRBV2 TGTGCCAGCAGGGGGACAGCCGATGAGCAGTTCTTC CASRGTADEQFF
NA NA TRBJ1-4 TRBV7-9 TGTGCCAGCAGCTCGAGGTCGTTTGGGGCCCCGGAAAAACTGTTTTTT CASSSRSFGAPEKLFF
TRBD2 NA TRBJ2-1 TRBV6-1 TGTGCCAGCAGTGAACCCACGGGGGGACTAGCGGGGGGGTTCTTC CASSEPTGGLAGGFF
NA NA TRBJ1-1 TRBV27 TGTGCCACCCTGGGACCTAACAAGGACACTGAAGCTTTCTTT CATLGPNKDTEAFF
NA NA TRBJ2-5 TRBV13 TGTGCCAGCAGCTCCCAAAACCAAGAGACCCAGTACTTC CASSSQNQETQYF
TRBD1 NA TRBJ2-7 TRBV25-1 TGTGCCAGCAGACCCCGGGACAGCCCTGTTCAGTACTTC CASRPRDSPVQYF
NA NA TRBJ2-5 TRBV7-6 TGTGCCAGCAGAATGAGGCGTCGGACGTTAGAGACCCAGTACTTC CASRMRRRTLETQYF
NA NA TRBJ2-3 TRBV27 TGTGCCAGCAGCCGGATTACCCCTAGCACAGATACGCAGTATTTT CASSRITPSTDTQYF
NA NA TRBJ1-1 TRBV4-1 TGCGCCAGCAGCCAAGAGGCGGGAACTGAAGCTTTCTTT CASSQEAGTEAFF
NA once TRBJ1-4 TRBV13 TGTGCCAGCAGCGAATCCTTACAGGGAGGAGAAAAACTGTTTTTT CASSESLQGGEKLFF
TRBD2 NA TRBJ2-3 TRBV11-3 TGTGCCAGCAGCGGGACTAGCGGGGGGGCAGATACGCAGTATTTT CASSGTSGGADTQYF
NA NA TRBJ2-7 TRBV10-3 TGTGCCATGAGAGACTCGCCCTCCTACGAGCAGTACTTC CAMRDSPSYEQYF
NA NA TRBJ2-1 TRBV10-1 TGCGCCAGCAGTGAGTCTGGGGGGGGGCCCTTTAATGAGCAGTTCTTC CASSESGGGPFNEQFF
TRBD2 NA TRBJ2-7 TRBV4-2 TGTGCCAGCAGCCAAGCGGTGGGGGGGGCCTACGAGCAGTACTTC CASSQAVGGAYEQYF
TRBD2 NA TRBJ2-7 TRBV29-1 TGCAGCGTTGAATCCACATCGGGGGGGGGCGAGCAGTACTTC CSVESTSGGGEQYF
TRBD2 NA TRBJ2-5 TRBV7-6 TGTGCCAGCCAAATGCTAGCGGGGGGATCGGAGACCCAGTACTTC CASQMLAGGSETQYF
NA NA TRBJ1-5 TRBV6-1 TGTGCCAGCTCCACCTACGGGCTTAATCAGCCCCAGCATTTT CASSTYGLNQPQHF
NA NA TRBJ2-7 TRBV5-1 TGCGCCAGCAGCTTAGGTCTAGGCCCGGGACAAGCCCCCTACGAGCAGTACTTC CASSLGLGPGQAPYEQYF
TRBD2 NA TRBJ2-2 TRBV11-3 TGTGCCAGCAGCTTAGAACTAGCGGATAACACCGGGGAGCTGTTTTTT CASSLELADNTGELFF